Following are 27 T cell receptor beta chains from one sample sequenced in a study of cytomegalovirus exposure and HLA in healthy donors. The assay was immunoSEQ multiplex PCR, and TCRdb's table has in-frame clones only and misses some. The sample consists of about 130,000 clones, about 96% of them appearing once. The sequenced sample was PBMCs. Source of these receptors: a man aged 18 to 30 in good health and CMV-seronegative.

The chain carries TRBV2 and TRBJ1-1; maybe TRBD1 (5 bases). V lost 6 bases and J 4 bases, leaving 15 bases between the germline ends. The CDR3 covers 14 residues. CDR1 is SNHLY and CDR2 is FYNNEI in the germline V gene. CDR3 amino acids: CASRYWGEGTEAFF. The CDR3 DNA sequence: TGTGCCAGCAGGTATTGGGGGGAGGGCACTGAAGCTTTCTTT.

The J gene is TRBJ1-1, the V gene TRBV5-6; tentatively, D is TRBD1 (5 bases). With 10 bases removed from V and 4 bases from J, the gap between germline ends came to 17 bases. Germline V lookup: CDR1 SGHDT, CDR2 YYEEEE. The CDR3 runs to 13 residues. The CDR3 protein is CAAGERYGTEAFF. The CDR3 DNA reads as TGTGCCGCGGGGGAGAGGTACGGCACTGAAGCTTTCTTT.

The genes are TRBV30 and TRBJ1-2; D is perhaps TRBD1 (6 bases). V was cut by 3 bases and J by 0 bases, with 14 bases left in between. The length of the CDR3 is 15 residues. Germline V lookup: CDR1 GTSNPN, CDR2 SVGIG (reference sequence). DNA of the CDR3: TGTGCCTGGAGGGGGGCGGGCTCGACTAACTATGGCTACACCTTC. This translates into CAWRGAGSTNYGYTF. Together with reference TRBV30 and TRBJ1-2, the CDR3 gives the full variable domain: SQTIHQWPATLVQPVGSPLSLECTVEGTSNPNLYWYRQAAGRGLQLLFYSVGIGQISSEVPQNLSASRPQDRQFILSSKKLLLSDSGFYLCAWRGAGSTNYGYTFGSGTRLTVV.

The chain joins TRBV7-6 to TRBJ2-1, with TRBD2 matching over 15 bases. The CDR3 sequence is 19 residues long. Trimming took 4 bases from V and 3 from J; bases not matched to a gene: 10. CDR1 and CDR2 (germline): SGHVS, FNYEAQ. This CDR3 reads CASSSLLRTSGRGYNEQFF. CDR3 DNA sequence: TGTGCCAGCAGCTCGCTCCTTAGGACTAGCGGGAGGGGCTACAATGAGCAGTTCTTC.

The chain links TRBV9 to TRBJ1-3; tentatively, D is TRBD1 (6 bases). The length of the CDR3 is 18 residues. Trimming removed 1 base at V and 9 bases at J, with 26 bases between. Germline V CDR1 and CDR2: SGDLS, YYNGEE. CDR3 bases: TGTGCCAGCAGCGTAACGACAGTGGGGGCTCGGAGTGCCGGCACCATATATTTT. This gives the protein CASSVTTVGARSAGTIYF.

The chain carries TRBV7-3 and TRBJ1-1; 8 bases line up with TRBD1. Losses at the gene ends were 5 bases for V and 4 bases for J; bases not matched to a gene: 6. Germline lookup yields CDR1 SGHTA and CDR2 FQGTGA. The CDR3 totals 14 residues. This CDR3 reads CASSPTGGITEAFF. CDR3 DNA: TGTGCCAGCAGCCCCACAGGGGGTATCACTGAAGCTTTCTTT.

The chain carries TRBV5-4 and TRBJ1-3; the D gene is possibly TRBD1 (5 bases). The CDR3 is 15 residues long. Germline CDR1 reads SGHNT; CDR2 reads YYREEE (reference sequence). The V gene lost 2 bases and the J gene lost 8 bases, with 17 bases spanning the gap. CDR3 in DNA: TGTGCCAGCAGCTTACGGGGGAATCTGGAAGACACCATATATTTT. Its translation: CASSLRGNLEDTIYF.

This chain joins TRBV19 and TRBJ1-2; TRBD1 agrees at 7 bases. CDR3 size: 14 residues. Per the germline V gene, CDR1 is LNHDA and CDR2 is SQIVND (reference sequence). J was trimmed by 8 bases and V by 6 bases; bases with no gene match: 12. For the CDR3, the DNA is TGTGCCAGTAGCGGCTTGGGACAGTATCGCGGCTACACCTTC. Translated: CASSGLGQYRGYTF.

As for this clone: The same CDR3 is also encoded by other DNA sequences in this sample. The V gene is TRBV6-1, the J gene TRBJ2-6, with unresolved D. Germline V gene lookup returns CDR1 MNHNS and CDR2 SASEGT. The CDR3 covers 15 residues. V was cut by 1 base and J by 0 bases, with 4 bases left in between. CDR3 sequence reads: CASSEDSSGANVLTF. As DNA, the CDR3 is TGTGCCAGCAGTGAAGACAGCTCTGGGGCCAACGTCCTGACTTTC.

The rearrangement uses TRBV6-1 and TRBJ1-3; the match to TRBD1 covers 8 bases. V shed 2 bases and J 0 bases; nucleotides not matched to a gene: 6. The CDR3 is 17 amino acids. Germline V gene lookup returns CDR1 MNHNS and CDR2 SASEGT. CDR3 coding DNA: TGTGCCAGCAGTGAAAGGACAGGGTCCCCCTCTGGAAACACCATATATTTT. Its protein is CASSERTGSPSGNTIYF.

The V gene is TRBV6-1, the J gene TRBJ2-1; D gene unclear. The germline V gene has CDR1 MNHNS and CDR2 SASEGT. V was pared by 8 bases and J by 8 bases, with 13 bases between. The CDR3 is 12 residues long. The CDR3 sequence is CASGLSVDEQFF. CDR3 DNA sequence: TGTGCCAGCGGCCTTTCCGTCGATGAGCAGTTCTTC.

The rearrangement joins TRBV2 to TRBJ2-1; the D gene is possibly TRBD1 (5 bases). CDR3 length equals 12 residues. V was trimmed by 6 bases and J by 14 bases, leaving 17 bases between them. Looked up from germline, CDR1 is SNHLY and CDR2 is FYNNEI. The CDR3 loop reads CASRRTYPDKFF. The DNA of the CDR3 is TGTGCCAGCAGACGAACTTACCCGGACAAGTTCTTC.

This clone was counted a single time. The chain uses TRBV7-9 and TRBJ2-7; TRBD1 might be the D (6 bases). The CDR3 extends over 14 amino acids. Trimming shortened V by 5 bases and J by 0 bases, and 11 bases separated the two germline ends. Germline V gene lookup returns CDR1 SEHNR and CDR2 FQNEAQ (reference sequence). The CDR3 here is CASSRQEHSYEQYF. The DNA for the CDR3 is TGTGCCAGCAGCCGACAGGAGCACTCCTACGAGCAGTACTTC.

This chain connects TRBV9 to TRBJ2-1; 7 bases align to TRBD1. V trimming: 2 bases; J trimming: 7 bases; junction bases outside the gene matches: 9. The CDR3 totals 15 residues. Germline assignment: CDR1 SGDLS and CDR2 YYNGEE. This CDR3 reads CASSVGQVYENEQFF. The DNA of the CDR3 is TGTGCCAGCAGCGTTGGACAGGTTTACGAGAATGAGCAGTTCTTC.

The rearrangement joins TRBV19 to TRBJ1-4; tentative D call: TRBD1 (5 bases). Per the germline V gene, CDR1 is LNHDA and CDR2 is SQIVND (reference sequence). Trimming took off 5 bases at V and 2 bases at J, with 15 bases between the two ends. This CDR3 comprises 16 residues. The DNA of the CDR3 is TGTGCCAGTAGTCCCCCCGGGGGGATGACTAATGAAAAACTGTTTTTT. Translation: CASSPPGGMTNEKLFF.

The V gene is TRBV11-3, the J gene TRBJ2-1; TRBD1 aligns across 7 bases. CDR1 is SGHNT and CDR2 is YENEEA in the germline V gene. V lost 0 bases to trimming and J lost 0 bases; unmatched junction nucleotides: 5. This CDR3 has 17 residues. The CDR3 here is CASSLDSRDSSYNEQFF. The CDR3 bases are TGTGCCAGCAGCTTAGACTCCAGGGACAGCTCCTACAATGAGCAGTTCTTC.

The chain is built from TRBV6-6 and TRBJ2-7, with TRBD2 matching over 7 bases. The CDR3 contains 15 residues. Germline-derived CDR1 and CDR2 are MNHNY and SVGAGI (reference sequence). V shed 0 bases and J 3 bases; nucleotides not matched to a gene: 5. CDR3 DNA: TGTGCCAGCAGTTACTCCCAGCCGGGGGGCTACGAGCAGTACTTC. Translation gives CASSYSQPGGYEQYF.

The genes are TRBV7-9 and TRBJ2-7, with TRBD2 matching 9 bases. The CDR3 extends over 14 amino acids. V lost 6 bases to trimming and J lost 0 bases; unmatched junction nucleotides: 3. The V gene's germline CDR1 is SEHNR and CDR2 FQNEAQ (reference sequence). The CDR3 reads CASSRAGGSYEQYF. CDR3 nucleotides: TGTGCCAGCAGTCGAGCGGGAGGCTCCTACGAGCAGTACTTC. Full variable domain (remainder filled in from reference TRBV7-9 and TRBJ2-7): DTGVSQNPRHKITKRGQNVTFRCDPISEHNRLYWYRQTLGQGPEFLTYFQNEAQLEKSRLLSDRFSAERPKGSFSTLEIQRTEQGDSAMYLCASSRAGGSYEQYFGPGTRLTVT.

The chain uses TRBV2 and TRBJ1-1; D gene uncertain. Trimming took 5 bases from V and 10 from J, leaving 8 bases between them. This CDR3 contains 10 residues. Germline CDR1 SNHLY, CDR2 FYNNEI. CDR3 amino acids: CASSTGAAFF. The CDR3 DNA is TGTGCCAGCAGTACGGGTGCAGCTTTCTTT.

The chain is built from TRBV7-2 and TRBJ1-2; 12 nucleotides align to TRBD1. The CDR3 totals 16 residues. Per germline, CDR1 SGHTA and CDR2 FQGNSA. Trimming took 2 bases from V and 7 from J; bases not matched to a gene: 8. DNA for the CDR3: TGTGCCAGCAGCTTACAACCGGGGGGACAGGGGGCTGGCTACACCTTC. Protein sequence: CASSLQPGGQGAGYTF.

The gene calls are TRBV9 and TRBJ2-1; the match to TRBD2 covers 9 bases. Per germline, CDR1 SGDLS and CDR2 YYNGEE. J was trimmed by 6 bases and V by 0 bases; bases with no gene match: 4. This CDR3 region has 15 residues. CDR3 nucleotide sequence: TGTGCCAGCAGCGTAGCCGGGACTAGCCTCAATGAGCAGTTCTTC. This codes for CASSVAGTSLNEQFF.

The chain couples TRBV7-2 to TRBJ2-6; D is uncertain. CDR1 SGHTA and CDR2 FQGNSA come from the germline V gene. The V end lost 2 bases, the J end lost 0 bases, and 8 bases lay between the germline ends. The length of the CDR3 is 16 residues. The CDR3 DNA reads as TGTGCCAGCAGCTTAAAGAGGAGCTCTGGGGCCAACGTCCTGACTTTC. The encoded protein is CASSLKRSSGANVLTF.

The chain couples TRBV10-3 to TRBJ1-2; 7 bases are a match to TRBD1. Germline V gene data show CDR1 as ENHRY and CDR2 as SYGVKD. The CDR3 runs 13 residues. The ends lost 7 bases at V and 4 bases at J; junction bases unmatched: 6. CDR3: CAITPGQVYGYTF. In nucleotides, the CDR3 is TGTGCCATCACCCCAGGACAGGTCTATGGCTACACCTTC.

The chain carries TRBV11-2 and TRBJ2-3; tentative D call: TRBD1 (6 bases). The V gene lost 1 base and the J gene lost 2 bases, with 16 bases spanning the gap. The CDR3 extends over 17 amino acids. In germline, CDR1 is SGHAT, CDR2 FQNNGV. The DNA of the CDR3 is TGTGCCAGCAGCTTAGGAGTTGGGGGACACGACACAGATACGCAGTATTTT. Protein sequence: CASSLGVGGHDTDTQYF. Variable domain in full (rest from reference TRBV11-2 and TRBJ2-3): EAGVAQSPRYKIIEKRQSVAFWCNPISGHATLYWYQQILGQGPKLLIQFQNNGVVDDSQLPKDRFSAERLKGVDSTLKIQPAKLEDSAVYLCASSLGVGGHDTDTQYFGPGTRLTVL.

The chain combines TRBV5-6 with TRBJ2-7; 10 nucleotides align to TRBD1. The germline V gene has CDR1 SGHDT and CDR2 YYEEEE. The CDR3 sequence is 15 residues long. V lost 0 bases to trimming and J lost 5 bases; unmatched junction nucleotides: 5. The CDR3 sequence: CASSLAGQGRNEQYF. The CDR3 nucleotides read TGTGCCAGCAGCTTGGCGGGACAGGGGAGGAACGAGCAGTACTTC.

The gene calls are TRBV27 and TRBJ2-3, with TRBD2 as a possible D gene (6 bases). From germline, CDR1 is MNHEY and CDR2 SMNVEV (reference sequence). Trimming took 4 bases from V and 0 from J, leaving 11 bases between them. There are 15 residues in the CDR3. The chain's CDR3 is CASSYSGPSTDTQYF. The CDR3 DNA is TGTGCCAGCAGTTATAGCGGTCCTAGCACAGATACGCAGTATTTT.

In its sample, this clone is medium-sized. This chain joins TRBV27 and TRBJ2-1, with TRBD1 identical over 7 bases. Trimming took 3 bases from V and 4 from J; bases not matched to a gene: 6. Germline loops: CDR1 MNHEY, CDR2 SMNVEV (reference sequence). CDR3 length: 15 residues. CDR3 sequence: CASSFEQGSYNEQFF. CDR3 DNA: TGTGCCAGCAGTTTTGAACAGGGGAGTTACAATGAGCAGTTCTTC.